This TCR beta chain was sequenced during a study of blood T cells in healthy people across ages. Each sample used at least 6 million PBMCs. Using a J-beta primer mix together with a sample-barcoded 5' primer, a second PCR was run for about 6 to 12 cycles. The template-switch adaptor was a 5' adaptor with 12 random nucleotides. It tagged each cDNA molecule. One entry per CDR3 protein results from TCRdb running MiXCR on the 5' RACE reads. The repertoire consists of about 1.4 million distinct CDR3 sequences, with 59% occurring once and the leading ten covering 6.5% to 8.5%. The specimen sequenced was blood. This receptor was identified in a man between 18 and 29 years old in good health.

The CDR3 DNA follows: TGTGCCAGCAGTTACTCGACCAGAAATGAGCAGTTCTTC. Protein product: CASSYSTRNEQFF. The genes are TRBV6-6 and TRBJ2-1, with D uncertain. The CDR3 loop spans 13 amino acids. V was trimmed by 0 bases and J by 7 bases, leaving 7 bases between them. Per germline, CDR1 MNHNY and CDR2 SVGAGI (reference sequence).